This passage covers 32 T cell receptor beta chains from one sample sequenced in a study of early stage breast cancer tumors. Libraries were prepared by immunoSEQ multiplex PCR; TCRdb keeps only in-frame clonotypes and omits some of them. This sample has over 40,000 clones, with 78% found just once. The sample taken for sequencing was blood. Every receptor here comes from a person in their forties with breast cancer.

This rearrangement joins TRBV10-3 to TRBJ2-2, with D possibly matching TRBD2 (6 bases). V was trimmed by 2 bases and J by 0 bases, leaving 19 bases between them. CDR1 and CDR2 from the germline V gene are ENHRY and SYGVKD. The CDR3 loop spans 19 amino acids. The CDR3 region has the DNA TGTGCCATCAGTGAGGGTTGGAGGGAGCGGTCCTCGAACACCGGGGAGCTGTTTTTT. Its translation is CAISEGWRERSSNTGELFF.

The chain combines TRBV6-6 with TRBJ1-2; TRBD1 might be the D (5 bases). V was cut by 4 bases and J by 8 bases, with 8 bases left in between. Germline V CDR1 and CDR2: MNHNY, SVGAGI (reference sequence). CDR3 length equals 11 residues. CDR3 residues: CASSFKGGYTF. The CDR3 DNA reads TGTGCCAGCAGTTTCAAGGGGGGCTACACCTTC.

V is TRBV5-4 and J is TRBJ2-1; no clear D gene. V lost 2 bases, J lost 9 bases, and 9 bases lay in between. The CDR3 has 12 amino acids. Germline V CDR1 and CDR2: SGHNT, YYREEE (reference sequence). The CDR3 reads CASSFSQSEQFF. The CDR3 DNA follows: TGTGCCAGCAGCTTCTCTCAGAGTGAGCAGTTCTTC.

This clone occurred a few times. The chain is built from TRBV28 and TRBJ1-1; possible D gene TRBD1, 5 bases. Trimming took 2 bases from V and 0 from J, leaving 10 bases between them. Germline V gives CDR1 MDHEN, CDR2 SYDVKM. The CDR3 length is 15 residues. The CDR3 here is CASSLDGGMNTEAFF. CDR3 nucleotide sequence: TGTGCCAGCAGTTTAGATGGGGGAATGAACACTGAAGCTTTCTTT.

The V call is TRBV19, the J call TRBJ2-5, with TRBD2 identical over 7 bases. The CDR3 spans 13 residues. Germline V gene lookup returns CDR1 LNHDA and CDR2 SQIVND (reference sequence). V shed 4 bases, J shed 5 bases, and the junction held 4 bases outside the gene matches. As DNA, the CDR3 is TGTGCCAGTAGTAGCGGGAGTTGGGAGACCCAGTACTTC. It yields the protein CASSSGSWETQYF.

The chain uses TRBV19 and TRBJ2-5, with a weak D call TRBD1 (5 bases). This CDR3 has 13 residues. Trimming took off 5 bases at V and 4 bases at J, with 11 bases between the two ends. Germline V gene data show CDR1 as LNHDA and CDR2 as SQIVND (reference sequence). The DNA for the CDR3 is TGTGCCAGTAGTGACACAGGTACAGAGACCCAGTACTTC. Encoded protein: CASSDTGTETQYF.

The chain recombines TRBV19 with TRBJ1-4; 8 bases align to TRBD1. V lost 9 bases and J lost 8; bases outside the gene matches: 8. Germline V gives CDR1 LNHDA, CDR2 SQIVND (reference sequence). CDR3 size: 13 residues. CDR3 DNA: TGTGCCAGCCGACAGGGGAGCGGAGAAAAACTGTTTTTT. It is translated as CASRQGSGEKLFF.

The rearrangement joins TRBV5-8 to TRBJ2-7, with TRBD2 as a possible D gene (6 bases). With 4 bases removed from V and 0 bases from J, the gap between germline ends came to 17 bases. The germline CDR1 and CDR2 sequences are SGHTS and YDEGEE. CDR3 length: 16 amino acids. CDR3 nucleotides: TGTGCCAGCAGCGCCCCACGGGACTTGATCTCCTACGAGCAGTACTTC. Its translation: CASSAPRDLISYEQYF.

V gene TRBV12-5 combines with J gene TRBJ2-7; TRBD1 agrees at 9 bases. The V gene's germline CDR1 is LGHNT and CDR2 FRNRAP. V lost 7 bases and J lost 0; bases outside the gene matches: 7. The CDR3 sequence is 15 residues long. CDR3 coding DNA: TGTGCTAGTGCCGGGGGACAGGGCGGCTCCTACGAGCAGTACTTC. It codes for CASAGGQGGSYEQYF.

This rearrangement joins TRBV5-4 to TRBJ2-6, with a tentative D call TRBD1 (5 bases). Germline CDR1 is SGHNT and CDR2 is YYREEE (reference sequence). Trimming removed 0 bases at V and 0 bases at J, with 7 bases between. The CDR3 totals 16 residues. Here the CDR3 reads CASSLGGPSGANVLTF. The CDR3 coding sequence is TGTGCCAGCAGCTTGGGGGGCCCCTCTGGGGCCAACGTCCTGACTTTC.

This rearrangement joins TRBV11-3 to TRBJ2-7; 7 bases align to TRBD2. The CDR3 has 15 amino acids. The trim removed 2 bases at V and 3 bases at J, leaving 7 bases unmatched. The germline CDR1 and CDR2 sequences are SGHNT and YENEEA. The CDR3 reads CASSLRSGAYYEQYF. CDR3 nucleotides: TGTGCCAGCAGCTTACGGAGCGGGGCCTACTACGAGCAGTACTTC.

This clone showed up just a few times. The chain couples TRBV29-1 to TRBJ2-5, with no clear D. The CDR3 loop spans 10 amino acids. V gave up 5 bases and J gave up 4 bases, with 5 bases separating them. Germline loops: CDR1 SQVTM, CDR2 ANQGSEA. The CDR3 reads CSVLRETQYF. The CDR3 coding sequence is TGCAGCGTTCTCCGAGAGACCCAGTACTTC.

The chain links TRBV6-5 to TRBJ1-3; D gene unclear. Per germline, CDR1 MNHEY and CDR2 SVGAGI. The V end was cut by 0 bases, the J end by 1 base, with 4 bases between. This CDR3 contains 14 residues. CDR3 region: CASSYSESGNTIYF. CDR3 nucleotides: TGTGCCAGCAGTTACTCGGAATCTGGAAACACCATATATTTT.

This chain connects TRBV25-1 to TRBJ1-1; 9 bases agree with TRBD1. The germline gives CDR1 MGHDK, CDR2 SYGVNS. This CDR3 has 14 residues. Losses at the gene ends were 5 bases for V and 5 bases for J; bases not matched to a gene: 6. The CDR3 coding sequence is TGTGCCAGCAGTTTCACAGGGGGCCGTACTGAAGCTTTCTTT. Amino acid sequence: CASSFTGGRTEAFF. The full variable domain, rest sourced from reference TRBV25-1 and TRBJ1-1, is EADIYQTPRYLVIGTGKKITLECSQTMGHDKMYWYQQDPGMELHLIHYSYGVNSTEKGDLSSESTVSRIRTEHFPLTLESARPSHTSQYLCASSFTGGRTEAFFGQGTRLTVV.

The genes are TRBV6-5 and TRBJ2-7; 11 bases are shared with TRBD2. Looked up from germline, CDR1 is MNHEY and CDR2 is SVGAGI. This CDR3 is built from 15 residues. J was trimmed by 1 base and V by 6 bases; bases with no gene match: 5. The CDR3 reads CASSSASGRSYEQYF. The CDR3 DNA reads TGTGCCAGCAGCTCAGCTAGCGGGAGGTCCTACGAGCAGTACTTC.

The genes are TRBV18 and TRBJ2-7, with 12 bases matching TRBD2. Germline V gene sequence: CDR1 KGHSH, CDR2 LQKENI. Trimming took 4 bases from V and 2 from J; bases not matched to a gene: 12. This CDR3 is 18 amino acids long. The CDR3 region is CASSLGQAASGRAYEQYF. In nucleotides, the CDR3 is TGTGCCAGCTCACTCGGGCAGGCGGCTAGCGGGAGGGCCTACGAGCAGTACTTC.

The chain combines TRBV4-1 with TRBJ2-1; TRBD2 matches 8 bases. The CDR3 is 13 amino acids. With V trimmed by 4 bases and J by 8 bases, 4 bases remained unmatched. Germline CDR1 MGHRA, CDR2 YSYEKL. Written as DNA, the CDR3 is TGCGCCAGCAGCCGGGGACTAGAAGATGAGCAGTTCTTC. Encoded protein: CASSRGLEDEQFF.

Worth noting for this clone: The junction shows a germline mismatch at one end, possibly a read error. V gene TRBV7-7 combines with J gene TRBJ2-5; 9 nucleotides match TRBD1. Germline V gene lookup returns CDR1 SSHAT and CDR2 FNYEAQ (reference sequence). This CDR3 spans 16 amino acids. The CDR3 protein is CASSQNYRGRGETQYF. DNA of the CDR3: TGTGCTAGCAGCCAGAACTACAGGGGGCGAGGAGAGACCCAGTACTTC.

The CDR3 DNA reads TGTGCCAGCAGCTTAGAATGGGGCCCTACTAGCGCGAGCTCCTACAATGAGCAGTTCTTC. As protein: CASSLEWGPTSASSYNEQFF. The chain carries TRBV11-3 and TRBJ2-1, with 7 bases lining up with TRBD2. The CDR3 covers 20 residues. Germline V gene sequence: CDR1 SGHNT, CDR2 YENEEA. V lost 0 bases, J lost 0 bases, and 14 bases stayed unmatched.

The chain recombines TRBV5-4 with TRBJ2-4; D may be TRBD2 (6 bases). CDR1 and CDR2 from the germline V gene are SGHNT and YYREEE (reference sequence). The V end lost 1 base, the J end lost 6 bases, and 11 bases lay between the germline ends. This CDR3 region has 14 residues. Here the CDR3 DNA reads TGTGCCAGCAGCTTGACTAGCAGTAGAAACATTCAGTACTTC. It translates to CASSLTSSRNIQYF.

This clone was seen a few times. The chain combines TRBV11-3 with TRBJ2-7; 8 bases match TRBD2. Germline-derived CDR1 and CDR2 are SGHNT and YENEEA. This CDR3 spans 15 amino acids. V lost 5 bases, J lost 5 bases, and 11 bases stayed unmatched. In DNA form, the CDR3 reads TGTGCCAGCAGCACCCATCGGGAGGGTAACAACGAGCAGTACTTC. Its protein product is CASSTHREGNNEQYF.

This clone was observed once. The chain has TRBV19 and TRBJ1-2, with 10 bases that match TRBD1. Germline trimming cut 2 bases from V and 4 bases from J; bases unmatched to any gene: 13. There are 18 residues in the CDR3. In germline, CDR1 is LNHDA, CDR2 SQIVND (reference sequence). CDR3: CASSIPPADRGSGYGYTF. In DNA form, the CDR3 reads TGTGCCAGTAGTATACCCCCCGCGGACAGGGGGTCGGGCTATGGCTACACCTTC.

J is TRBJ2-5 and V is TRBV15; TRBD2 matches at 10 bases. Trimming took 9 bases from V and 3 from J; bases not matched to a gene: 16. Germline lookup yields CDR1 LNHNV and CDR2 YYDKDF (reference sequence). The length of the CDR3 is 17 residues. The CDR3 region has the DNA TGTGCCACTACTATAGGGCAACTAGCGGGGATTGAAGAGACCCAGTACTTC. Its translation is CATTIGQLAGIEETQYF.

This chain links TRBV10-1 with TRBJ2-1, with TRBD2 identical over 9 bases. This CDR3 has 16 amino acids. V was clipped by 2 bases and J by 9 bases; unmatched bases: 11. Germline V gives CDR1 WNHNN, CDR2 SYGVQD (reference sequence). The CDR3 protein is CASSERGSSGRPEQFF. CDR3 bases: TGCGCCAGCAGTGAGCGCGGGAGTAGCGGGAGACCTGAGCAGTTCTTC.

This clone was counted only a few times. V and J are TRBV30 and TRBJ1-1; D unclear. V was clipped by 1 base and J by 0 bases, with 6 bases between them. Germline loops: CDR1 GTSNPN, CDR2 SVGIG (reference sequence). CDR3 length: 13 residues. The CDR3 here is CAWSASVNTEAFF. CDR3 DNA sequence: TGTGCCTGGAGTGCGTCGGTGAACACTGAAGCTTTCTTT.

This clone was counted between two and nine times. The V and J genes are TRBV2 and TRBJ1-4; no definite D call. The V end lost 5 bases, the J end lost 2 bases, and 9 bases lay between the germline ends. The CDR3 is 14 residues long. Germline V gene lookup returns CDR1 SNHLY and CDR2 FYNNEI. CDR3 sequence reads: CASSREGTNEKLFF. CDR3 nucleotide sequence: TGTGCCAGCAGTCGAGAAGGGACTAATGAAAAACTGTTTTTT.

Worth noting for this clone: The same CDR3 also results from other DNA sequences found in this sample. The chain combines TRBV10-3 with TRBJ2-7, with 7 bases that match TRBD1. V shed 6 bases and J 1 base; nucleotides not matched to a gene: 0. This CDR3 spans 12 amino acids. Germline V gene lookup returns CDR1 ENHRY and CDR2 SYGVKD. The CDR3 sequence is CAIRGQSYEQYF. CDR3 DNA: TGTGCCATCAGGGGACAGTCCTACGAGCAGTACTTC.

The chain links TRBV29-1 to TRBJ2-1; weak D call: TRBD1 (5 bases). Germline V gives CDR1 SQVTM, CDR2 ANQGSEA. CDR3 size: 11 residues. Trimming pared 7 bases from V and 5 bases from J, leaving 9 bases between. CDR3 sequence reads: CSAEGDNEQFF. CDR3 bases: TGCAGCGCAGAAGGGGACAATGAGCAGTTCTTC.

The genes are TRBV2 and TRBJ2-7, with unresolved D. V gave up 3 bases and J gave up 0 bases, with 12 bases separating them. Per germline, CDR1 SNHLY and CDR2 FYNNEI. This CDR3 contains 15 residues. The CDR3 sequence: CASSESLLSSYEQYF. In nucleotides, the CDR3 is TGTGCCAGCAGTGAGTCACTCCTAAGCTCCTACGAGCAGTACTTC.

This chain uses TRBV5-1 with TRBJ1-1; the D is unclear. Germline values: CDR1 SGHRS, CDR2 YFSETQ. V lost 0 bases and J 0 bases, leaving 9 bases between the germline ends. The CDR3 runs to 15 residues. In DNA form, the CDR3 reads TGCGCCAGCAGCTTGGGTGCCGGGTTGAACACTGAAGCTTTCTTT. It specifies CASSLGAGLNTEAFF.

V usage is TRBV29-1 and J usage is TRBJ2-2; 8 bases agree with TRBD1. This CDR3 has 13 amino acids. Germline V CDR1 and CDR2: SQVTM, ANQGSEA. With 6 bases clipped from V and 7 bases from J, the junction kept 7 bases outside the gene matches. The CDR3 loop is CSVGDRLDGELFF. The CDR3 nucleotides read TGCAGCGTCGGGGACAGGCTGGACGGGGAGCTGTTTTTT.

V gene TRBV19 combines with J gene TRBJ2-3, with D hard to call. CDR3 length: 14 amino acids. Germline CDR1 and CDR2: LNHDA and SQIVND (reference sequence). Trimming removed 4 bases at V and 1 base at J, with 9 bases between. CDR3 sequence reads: CASSSPGRTDTQYF. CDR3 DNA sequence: TGTGCCAGTAGTAGCCCCGGTCGCACAGATACGCAGTATTTT.